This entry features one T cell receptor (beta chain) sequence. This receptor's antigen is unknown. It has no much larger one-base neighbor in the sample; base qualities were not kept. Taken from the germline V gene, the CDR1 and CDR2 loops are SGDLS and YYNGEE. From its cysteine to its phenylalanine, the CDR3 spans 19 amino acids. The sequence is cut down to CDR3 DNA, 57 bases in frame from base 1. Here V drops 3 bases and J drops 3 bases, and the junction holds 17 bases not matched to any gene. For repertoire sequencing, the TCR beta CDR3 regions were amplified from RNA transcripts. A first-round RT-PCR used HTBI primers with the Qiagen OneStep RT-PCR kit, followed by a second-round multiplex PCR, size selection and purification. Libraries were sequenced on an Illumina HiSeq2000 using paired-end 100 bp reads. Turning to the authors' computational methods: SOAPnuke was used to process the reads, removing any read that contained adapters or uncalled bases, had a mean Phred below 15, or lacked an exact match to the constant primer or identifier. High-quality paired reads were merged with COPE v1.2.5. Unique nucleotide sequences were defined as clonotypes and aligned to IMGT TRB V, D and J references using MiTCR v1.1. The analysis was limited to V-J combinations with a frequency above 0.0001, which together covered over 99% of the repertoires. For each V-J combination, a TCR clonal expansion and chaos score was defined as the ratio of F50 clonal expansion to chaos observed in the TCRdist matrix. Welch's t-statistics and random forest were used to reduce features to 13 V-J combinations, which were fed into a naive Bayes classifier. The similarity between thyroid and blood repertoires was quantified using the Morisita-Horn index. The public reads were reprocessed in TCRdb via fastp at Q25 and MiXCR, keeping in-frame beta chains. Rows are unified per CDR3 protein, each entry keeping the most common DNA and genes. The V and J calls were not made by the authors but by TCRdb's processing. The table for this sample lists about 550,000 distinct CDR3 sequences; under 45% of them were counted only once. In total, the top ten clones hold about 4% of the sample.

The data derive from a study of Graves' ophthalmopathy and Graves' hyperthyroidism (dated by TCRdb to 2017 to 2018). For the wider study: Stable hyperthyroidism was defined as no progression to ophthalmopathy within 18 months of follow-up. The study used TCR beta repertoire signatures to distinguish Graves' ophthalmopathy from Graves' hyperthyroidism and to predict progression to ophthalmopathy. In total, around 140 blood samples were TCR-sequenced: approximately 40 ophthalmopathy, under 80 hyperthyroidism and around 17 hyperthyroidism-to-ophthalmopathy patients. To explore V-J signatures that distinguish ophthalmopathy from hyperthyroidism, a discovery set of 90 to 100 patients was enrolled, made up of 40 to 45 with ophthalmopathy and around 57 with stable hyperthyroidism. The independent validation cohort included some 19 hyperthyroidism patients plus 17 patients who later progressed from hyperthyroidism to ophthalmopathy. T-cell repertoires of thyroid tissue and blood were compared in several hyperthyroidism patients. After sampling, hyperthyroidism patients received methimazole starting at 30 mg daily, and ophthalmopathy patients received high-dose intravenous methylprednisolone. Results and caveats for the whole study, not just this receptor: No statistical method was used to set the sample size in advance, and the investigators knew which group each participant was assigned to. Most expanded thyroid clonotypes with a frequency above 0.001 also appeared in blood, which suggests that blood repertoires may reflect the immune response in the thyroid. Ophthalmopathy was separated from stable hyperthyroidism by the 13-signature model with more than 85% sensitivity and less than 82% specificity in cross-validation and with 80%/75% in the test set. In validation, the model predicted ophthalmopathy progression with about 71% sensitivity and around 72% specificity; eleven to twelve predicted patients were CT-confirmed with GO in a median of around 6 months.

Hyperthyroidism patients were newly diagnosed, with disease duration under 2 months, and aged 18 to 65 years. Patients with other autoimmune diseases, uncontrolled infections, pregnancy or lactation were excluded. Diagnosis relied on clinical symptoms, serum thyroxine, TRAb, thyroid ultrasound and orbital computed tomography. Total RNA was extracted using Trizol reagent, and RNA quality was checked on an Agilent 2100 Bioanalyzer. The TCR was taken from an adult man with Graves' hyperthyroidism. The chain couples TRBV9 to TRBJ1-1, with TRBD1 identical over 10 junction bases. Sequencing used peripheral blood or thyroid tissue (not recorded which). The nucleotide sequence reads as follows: TGTGCCAGCAGCGATCGGCCGGGACAGGGGAGGGGGGGGGACACTGAAGCTTTCTTT. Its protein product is CASSDRPGQGRGGDTEAFF.